This T cell receptor beta chain was profiled in a study of blood T cells in healthy people across ages (dated by TCRdb to between 2014 and 2017). Looking at the study overall: Template switching captured roughly one uniquely barcoded TCR beta cDNA molecule per two T cells in model experiments. The study measured age-related changes in TCR beta repertoire diversity using deep sequencing normalized with unique cDNA molecular identifiers. Donors were grouped into four age groups: young (average roughly 15 years), middle-aged (over 35), aged (around 66) and long-lived (approximately 75). To avoid experimental bias, donors of different ages were distributed randomly across sequencing lanes. The study analyzed two additional independent replicas of 1 million unique cDNA reads from the same blood draw for two donors, one aged 18 to 29 and one aged 80 or older.

Of note for this clonotype: No antigen is known for it. The junction does not match germline at one end; this may be a read error.

The donors were 40 or so Caucasian individuals from Russia, aged roughly 6 to 100 years, who were systemically healthy. Ten milliliters of peripheral blood were drawn from each donor into EDTA-treated Vacutainer tubes. Ficoll-Paque density-gradient centrifugation was used to isolate PBMCs, with at least 7 million obtained per sample. Trizol reagent was used to extract total RNA from the PBMCs, yielding at least 6 micrograms per sample. Naive CD45RAhigh/CD27high T cell percentages were measured by flow cytometry on a PBMC aliquot from every donor. For CDR1 and CDR2, the germline V gene lists SGHRS and YFSETQ. The CDR3, cysteine through phenylalanine, is 14 amino acids long. The retained sequence is limited to the CDR3, 42 bases, with the frame set at the first base. General conclusions and limits of the study: Observed TCR beta diversity correlated strongly with the percentage of naive T cells measured by flow cytometry. The long-lived group showed more naive CD4+ T cells, fewer expanded clones and increased TCR diversity than the aged group, suggesting age selection. As age increased, observed TCR beta diversity per million T cells dropped in a roughly linear way, and a significant reduction was already evident by age roughly 36. Estimates of total diversity based on one million sequenced T cells were regarded as lower bounds and as underestimates. Since profiling was done on bulk unsorted PBMCs, naive and antigen-experienced compartments could not be conclusively compared. Donor CMV infection status was unknown, potentially confounding age-related changes in expanded clonotypes.

The library came from 5' RACE. TCRdb shows the sequencer as Illumina HiSeq 2500. The second PCR ran for about 6 to 12 cycles and used a J-beta primer mix along with a sample-barcoded 5' primer. Each TCR beta cDNA molecule received a unique molecular identifier from a template-switch 5' adaptor carrying 12 random nucleotides. At least 3 million CDR3-containing paired-end reads were obtained from each sample. First-strand cDNA was synthesized from all RNA with the Mint cDNA synthesis kit, primed by a TRBC-specific oligonucleotide. All cDNA was treated with uracil-DNA glycosylase and then went through a first 18-cycle PCR with the universal primers M1SS and BC2_uni_R. As for how the authors treated the data: For normalization, 1 million high-quality reads, each with a distinct molecular identifier, were randomly selected from each sample. Reads with shared molecular identifiers were discarded instead of being binned into consensus sequences. CDR3 identification, clonotype clustering and error correction used MiTCR with a Q25 quality threshold and the strictest error-elimination algorithm. A nonparametric unseen species model with Euler transformation was used to estimate lower-bound total TCR beta diversity. TCRdb applied fastp at Q25 and MiXCR to the public reads, then kept only in-frame beta chains. Duplicate CDR3 protein sequences are folded into a single record with the most common DNA and genes. TCRdb assigned the V and J calls; the authors' analysis was not used. The sample includes fewer than 1,000,000 distinct CDR3 sequences, with about 46% observed a single time. Jointly, the top ten make up about a sixth of the sample.

Sample: blood. The sequence is built from TRBV5-1 and TRBJ2-5; 7 bases in the middle match TRBD1. TRBJ2-7 matches the DNA end more closely, so the J call is doubtful. The TCR originated in a man of 80 years or more in good health. The CDR3 here reads CASRLGTADYEQYF. The sequenced DNA is TGCGCCAGCAGGTTGGGGACAGCCGACTACGAGCAGTACTTC.